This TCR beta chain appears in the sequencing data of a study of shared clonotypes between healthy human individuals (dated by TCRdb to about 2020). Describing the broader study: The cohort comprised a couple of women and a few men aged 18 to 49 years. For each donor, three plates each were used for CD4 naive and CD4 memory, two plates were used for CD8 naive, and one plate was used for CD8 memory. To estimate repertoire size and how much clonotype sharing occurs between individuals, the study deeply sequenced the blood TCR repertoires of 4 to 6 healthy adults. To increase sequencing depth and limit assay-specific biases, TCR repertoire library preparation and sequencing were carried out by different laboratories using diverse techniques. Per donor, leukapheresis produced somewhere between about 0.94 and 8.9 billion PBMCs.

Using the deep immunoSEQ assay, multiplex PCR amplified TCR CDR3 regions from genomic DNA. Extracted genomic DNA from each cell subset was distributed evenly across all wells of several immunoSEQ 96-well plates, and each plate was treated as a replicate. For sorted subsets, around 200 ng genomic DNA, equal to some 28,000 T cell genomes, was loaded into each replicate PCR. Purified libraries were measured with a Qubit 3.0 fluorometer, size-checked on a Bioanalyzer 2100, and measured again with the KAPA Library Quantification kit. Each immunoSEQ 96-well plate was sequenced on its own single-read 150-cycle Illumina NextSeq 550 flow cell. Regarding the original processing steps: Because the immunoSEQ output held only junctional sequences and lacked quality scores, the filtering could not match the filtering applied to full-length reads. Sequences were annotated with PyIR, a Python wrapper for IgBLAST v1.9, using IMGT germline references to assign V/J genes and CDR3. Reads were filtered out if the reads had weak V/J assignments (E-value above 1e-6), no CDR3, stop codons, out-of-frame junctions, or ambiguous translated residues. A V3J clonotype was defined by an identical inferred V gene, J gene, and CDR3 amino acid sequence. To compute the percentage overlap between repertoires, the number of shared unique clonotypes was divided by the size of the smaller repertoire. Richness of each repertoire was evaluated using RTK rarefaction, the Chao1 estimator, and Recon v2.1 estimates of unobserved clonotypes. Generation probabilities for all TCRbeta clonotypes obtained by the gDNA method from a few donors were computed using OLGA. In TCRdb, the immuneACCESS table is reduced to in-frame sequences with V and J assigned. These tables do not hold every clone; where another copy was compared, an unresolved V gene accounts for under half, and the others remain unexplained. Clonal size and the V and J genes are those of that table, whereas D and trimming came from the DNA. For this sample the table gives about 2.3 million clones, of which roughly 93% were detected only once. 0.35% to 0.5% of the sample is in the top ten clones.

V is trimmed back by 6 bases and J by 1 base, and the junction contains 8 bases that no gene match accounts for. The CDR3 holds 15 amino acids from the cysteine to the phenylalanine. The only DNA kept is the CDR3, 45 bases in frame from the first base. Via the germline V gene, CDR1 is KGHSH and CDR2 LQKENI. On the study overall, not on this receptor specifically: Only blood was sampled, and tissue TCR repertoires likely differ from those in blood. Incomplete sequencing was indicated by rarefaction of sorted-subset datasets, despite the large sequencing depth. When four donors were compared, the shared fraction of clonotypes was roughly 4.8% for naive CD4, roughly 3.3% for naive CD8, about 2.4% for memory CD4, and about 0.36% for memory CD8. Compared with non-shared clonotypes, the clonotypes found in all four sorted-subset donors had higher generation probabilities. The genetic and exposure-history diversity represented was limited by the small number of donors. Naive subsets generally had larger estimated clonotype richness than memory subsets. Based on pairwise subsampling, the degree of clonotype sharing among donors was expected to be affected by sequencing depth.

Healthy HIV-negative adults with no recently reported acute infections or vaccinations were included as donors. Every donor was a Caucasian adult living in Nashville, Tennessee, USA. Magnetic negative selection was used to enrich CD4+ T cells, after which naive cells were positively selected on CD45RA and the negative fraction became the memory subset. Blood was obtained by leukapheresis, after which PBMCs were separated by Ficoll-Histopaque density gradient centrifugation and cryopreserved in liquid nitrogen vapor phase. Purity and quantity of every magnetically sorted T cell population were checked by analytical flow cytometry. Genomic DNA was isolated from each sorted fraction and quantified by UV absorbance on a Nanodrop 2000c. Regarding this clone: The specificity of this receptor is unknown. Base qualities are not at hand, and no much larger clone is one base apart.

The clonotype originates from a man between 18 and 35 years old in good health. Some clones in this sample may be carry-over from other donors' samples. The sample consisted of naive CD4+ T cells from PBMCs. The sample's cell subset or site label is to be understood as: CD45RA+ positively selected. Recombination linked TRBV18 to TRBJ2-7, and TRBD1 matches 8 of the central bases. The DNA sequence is TGTGCCAGCTCCTGGACAGGGTCTAAGTCCTACGAGCAGTACTTC. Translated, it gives CASSWTGSKSYEQYF.